These 32 T cell receptor beta chains came from one sample sequenced in a study of Ad26.COV2.S vaccination and SARS-CoV-2 variants. Clones were read by immunoSEQ multiplex PCR, and TCRdb kept only the in-frame ones, dropping some. The sample includes roughly 700,000 clones, more than 70% seen only once; the top ten take around 1.4%. Treatment: 19 received Ad26.COV2.S at low or high dose, single or two shots; roughly five received placebo; per-sample allocation not given. Vaccine and placebo recipients were sampled on day 63 after the first injection. Sequenced material: peripheral blood, taken in a trial of Ad26.COV2.S vaccine versus placebo. These receptor sequences come from a person aged 18-60 years who received the Ad26.COV2.S COVID-19 vaccine or a placebo.

The chain uses TRBV7-9 and TRBJ2-7; D is unclear. Germline lookup yields CDR1 SEHNR and CDR2 FQNEAQ (reference sequence). The CDR3 consists of 14 residues. Trimming pared 0 bases from V and 0 bases from J, leaving 6 bases between. CDR3 DNA: TGTGCCAGCAGCTTAGCGTCGTACTCCTACGAGCAGTACTTC. The encoded protein is CASSLASYSYEQYF. The whole variable domain, remainder taken from reference TRBV7-9 and TRBJ2-7, is DTGVSQNPRHKITKRGQNVTFRCDPISEHNRLYWYRQTLGQGPEFLTYFQNEAQLEKSRLLSDRFSAERPKGSFSTLEIQRTEQGDSAMYLCASSLASYSYEQYFGPGTRLTVT.

The chain is built from TRBV7-9 and TRBJ2-1, with 7 bases that match TRBD1. CDR3 length: 15 residues. Germline loops: CDR1 SEHNR, CDR2 FQNEAQ (reference sequence). V trimming: 5 bases; J trimming: 0 bases; junction bases outside the gene matches: 4. DNA of the CDR3: TGTGCCAGCAGCCTGGGACAGAACTCCTACAATGAGCAGTTCTTC. Amino acid sequence: CASSLGQNSYNEQFF.

The chain is built from TRBV10-2 and TRBJ1-1; the match to TRBD1 covers 7 bases. Germline V lookup: CDR1 WSHSY, CDR2 SAAADI. With V trimmed by 2 bases and J by 4 bases, 7 bases remained unmatched. The CDR3 runs 15 residues. The CDR3 bases are TGCGCCAGCAGTGAGGCGGACAGGTTTGGCACTGAAGCTTTCTTT. Amino acids: CASSEADRFGTEAFF.

This clone has only one observation. The chain combines TRBV19 with TRBJ1-1, with 7 bases lining up with TRBD1. Germline lookup yields CDR1 LNHDA and CDR2 SQIVND (reference sequence). V was clipped by 11 bases and J by 3 bases; unmatched bases: 9. The CDR3 loop spans 13 amino acids. The CDR3 DNA reads TGTGCCTCCTCCACAGGGGAGTACACTGAAGCTTTCTTT. This translates into CASSTGEYTEAFF.

This chain joins TRBV7-9 and TRBJ2-7; TRBD1 might be the D (5 bases). The CDR3 spans 13 residues. V shed 8 bases and J shed 0 bases, with 11 bases lying between them. CDR1 and CDR2 from the germline V gene are SEHNR and FQNEAQ (reference sequence). CDR3 DNA sequence: TGTGCCAGCGGAGACAGACTCTCCTACGAGCAGTACTTC. Amino acids: CASGDRLSYEQYF.

This clone was seen once. The chain couples TRBV6-5 to TRBJ2-3, with no clear D. V was pared by 6 bases and J by 2 bases, with 6 bases between. The CDR3 runs 12 residues. CDR1 is MNHEY and CDR2 is SVGAGI in the germline V gene. CDR3 coding DNA: TGTGCCAGCAGGGCCATCACAGATACGCAGTATTTT. Amino acid sequence: CASRAITDTQYF.

The J gene is TRBJ1-6, the V gene TRBV18; D uncertain. V was shortened by 2 bases and J by 7 bases, with 12 bases between the two germline ends. Looked up from germline, CDR1 is KGHSH and CDR2 is LQKENI. This CDR3 has 15 residues. The CDR3 DNA is TGTGCCAGCTCACCAGAGGTACCGGGGAATTCACCCCTCCACTTT. The encoded protein is CASSPEVPGNSPLHF.

The CDR3 DNA reads TGTGCCAGTAGCGCGCACACTTCCTACGAGCAGTACTTC. Amino acid sequence: CASSAHTSYEQYF. The rearrangement links TRBV19 to TRBJ2-7; D is unresolved. The CDR3 loop spans 13 amino acids. The V end lost 6 bases, the J end lost 1 base, and 10 bases lay between the germline ends. CDR1 is LNHDA and CDR2 is SQIVND in the germline V gene (reference sequence).

In its sample, this clone was seen once. This sequence joins TRBV2 and TRBJ2-3, with 9 bases fitting TRBD2. Germline CDR1 and CDR2: SNHLY and FYNNEI. This CDR3 spans 15 amino acids. Trimming removed 2 bases from V and 5 bases from J; junction bases left unmatched: 5. CDR3 sequence reads: CASSERTSALDTQYF. DNA for the CDR3: TGTGCCAGCAGTGAACGGACTAGCGCCCTAGATACGCAGTATTTT.

The rearrangement joins TRBV30 to TRBJ2-5, with D maybe TRBD2 (6 bases). The CDR3 has 15 residues. V lost 5 bases and J lost 5, with 21 bases in between. In germline, CDR1 is GTSNPN, CDR2 SVGIG (reference sequence). CDR3 residues: CAWAYSLTRSETQYF. CDR3 nucleotides: TGTGCCTGGGCCTACTCATTGACTAGATCGGAGACCCAGTACTTC.

Here the CDR3 reads CASSPSGNTIYF. The CDR3 coding sequence is TGTGCCAGCAGTCCGTCTGGAAACACCATATATTTT. The chain recombines TRBV6-5 with TRBJ1-3; D not resolved. The CDR3 runs 12 residues. The germline V and J ends were trimmed by 5 bases and 1 base, with 3 bases remaining between them. The germline V gene encodes CDR1 MNHEY and CDR2 SVGAGI.

The rearrangement joins TRBV6-6 to TRBJ1-1; D unclear. CDR1 is MNHNY and CDR2 is SVGAGI in the germline V gene (reference sequence). There are 14 residues in the CDR3. V was trimmed by 1 base and J by 4 bases, leaving 10 bases between them. CDR3 sequence (DNA): TGTGCCAGCAGTTACTTGAACATGGGCACTGAAGCTTTCTTT. Its protein product is CASSYLNMGTEAFF.

The chain recombines TRBV5-1 with TRBJ2-7; TRBD1 matches at 10 bases. The ends lost 0 bases at V and 2 bases at J; junction bases unmatched: 8. From germline, CDR1 is SGHRS and CDR2 YFSETQ. CDR3 length equals 17 residues. CDR3 region: CASSLGTPGQGPYEQYF. CDR3 sequence (DNA): TGCGCCAGCAGCTTGGGGACCCCGGGACAGGGGCCCTACGAGCAGTACTTC.

The rearrangement joins TRBV24-1 to TRBJ2-1, with TRBD2 as a possible D gene (6 bases). The CDR3 spans 16 residues. Germline loops: CDR1 KGHDR, CDR2 SFDVKD. V was pared by 3 bases and J by 3 bases, with 14 bases between. The CDR3 protein is CATSDGEATSYNEQFF. CDR3 bases: TGTGCCACCAGTGATGGGGAGGCCACTAGCTACAATGAGCAGTTCTTC.

The chain links TRBV5-1 to TRBJ2-7; TRBD2 agrees at 7 bases. From germline, CDR1 is SGHRS and CDR2 YFSETQ. With V trimmed by 0 bases and J by 3 bases, 9 bases remained unmatched. This CDR3 is 16 amino acids long. This CDR3 is CASSLAIGGDYYEQYF. For the CDR3, the DNA is TGCGCCAGCAGCTTGGCTATTGGGGGGGACTACTACGAGCAGTACTTC.

The chain uses TRBV3-1 (or the pseudogene TRBV3-2) and TRBJ2-7, with TRBD1 identical over 12 bases. Per the germline V gene, CDR1 is LGHDT and CDR2 is YNNKEL (reference sequence). Germline trimming cut 4 bases from V and 6 bases from J; bases unmatched to any gene: 4. The CDR3 is 14 residues long. The CDR3 nucleotides read TGTGCCAGCAGCCCCCGGGACAGGGGGCTCGAGCAGTACTTC. Protein product: CASSPRDRGLEQYF.

This chain links TRBV7-9 with TRBJ2-7; no clear D. The CDR3 consists of 13 residues. Germline V gene lookup returns CDR1 SEHNR and CDR2 FQNEAQ (reference sequence). V shed 6 bases and J shed 0 bases, with 9 bases lying between them. CDR3 sequence (DNA): TGTGCCAGCAGACCCCCTAGCTCCTACGAGCAGTACTTC. Amino acid sequence: CASRPPSSYEQYF.

This clone was observed a single time. V and J are TRBV7-2 and TRBJ2-2; D remains unclear. V dropped 5 bases and J dropped 4 bases, with 8 bases sitting between them. The CDR3 sequence is 13 residues long. Per germline, CDR1 SGHTA and CDR2 FQGNSA. CDR3 sequence: CASSRPGTGELFF. The CDR3, as DNA: TGTGCCAGCAGCCGACCTGGCACCGGGGAGCTGTTTTTT.

This clone was detected only once. This sequence joins TRBV5-1 and TRBJ2-7, with 10 bases aligning to TRBD1. The CDR3 length is 14 residues. V trimming: 9 bases; J trimming: 4 bases; junction bases outside the gene matches: 10. Looked up from germline, CDR1 is SGHRS and CDR2 is YFSETQ. The chain's CDR3 is CATIAGTGVYEQYF. CDR3 sequence (DNA): TGCGCCACTATTGCCGGGACAGGGGTATACGAGCAGTACTTC. Full variable domain (outside the CDR3, taken from reference TRBV5-1 and TRBJ2-7): KAGVTQTPRYLIKTRGQQVTLSCSPISGHRSVSWYQQTPGQGLQFLFEYFSETQRNKGNFPGRFSGRQFSNSRSEMNVSTLELGDSALYLCATIAGTGVYEQYFGPGTRLTVT.

The chain combines TRBV3-1 (or the pseudogene TRBV3-2) with TRBJ1-4, with 9 bases lining up with TRBD1. The CDR3 is 16 residues long. The ends lost 1 base at V and 10 bases at J; junction bases unmatched: 10. Germline CDR1 is LGHDT and CDR2 is YNNKEL (reference sequence). CDR3 bases: TGTGCCAGCAGCCAAGTTACCGGGACAGGGCTGGGAAAACTGTTTTTT. Translation gives CASSQVTGTGLGKLFF.

The chain combines TRBV20-1 with TRBJ1-1, with D hard to call. The CDR3 extends over 11 amino acids. Germline V lookup: CDR1 DFQATT, CDR2 SNEGSKA (reference sequence). In nucleotides, the CDR3 is TGCAGCGGAGAGTGGGACACTGAAGCTTTCTTT. Its translation: CSGEWDTEAFF.

This clone showed up just once. The chain joins TRBV5-1 to TRBJ2-3; D uncertain. V lost 4 bases and J lost 6, with 21 bases in between. There are 16 residues in the CDR3. Germline-derived CDR1 and CDR2 are SGHRS and YFSETQ. This chain's CDR3 is CASSLSIGPGTDTQYF. The CDR3 nucleotides read TGCGCCAGCAGCCTATCCATCGGCCCCGGAACTGATACGCAGTATTTT.

V usage is TRBV5-4 and J usage is TRBJ2-2, with unresolved D. CDR1 and CDR2 (germline): SGHNT, YYREEE (reference sequence). Between the trimmed V and J ends, which lost 1 base and 4 bases, there was a span of 11 bases. This CDR3 has 15 amino acids. The CDR3 spells CASSLILTTTGELFF. The CDR3 DNA is TGTGCCAGCAGCTTGATCCTTACGACCACCGGGGAGCTGTTTTTT. Filled out from reference TRBV5-4 and TRBJ2-2, the complete variable domain reads ETGVTQSPTHLIKTRGQQVTLRCSSQSGHNTVSWYQQALGQGPQFIFQYYREEENGRGNFPPRFSGLQFPNYSSELNVNALELDDSALYLCASSLILTTTGELFFGEGSRLTVL.

The chain recombines TRBV7-9 with TRBJ2-1; D gene uncertain. The CDR3 runs to 15 residues. V was clipped by 1 base and J by 9 bases, with 16 bases between them. Germline CDR1 SEHNR, CDR2 FQNEAQ (reference sequence). CDR3 sequence: CASSLGNSAGAEQFF. The CDR3 DNA is TGTGCCAGCAGCTTAGGGAATTCGGCCGGAGCTGAGCAGTTCTTC. Supplemented by reference TRBV7-9 and TRBJ2-1, the full variable domain reads DTGVSQNPRHKITKRGQNVTFRCDPISEHNRLYWYRQTLGQGPEFLTYFQNEAQLEKSRLLSDRFSAERPKGSFSTLEIQRTEQGDSAMYLCASSLGNSAGAEQFFGPGTRLTVL.

A note on this clone: Other nucleotide sequences from this sample produce the same CDR3. The rearrangement links TRBV30 to TRBJ1-5, with D tentatively TRBD1 (5 bases). V gave up 1 base and J gave up 6 bases, with 10 bases separating them. Germline V CDR1 and CDR2: GTSNPN, SVGIG (reference sequence). The CDR3 length is 13 residues. The chain's CDR3 is CAWSGRGGQPQHF. Written as DNA, the CDR3 is TGTGCCTGGAGTGGGAGGGGTGGTCAGCCCCAGCATTTT.

CDR3 coding DNA: TGTGCCAGCGGGGACAGGGCCTGGAATCAGCCCCAGCATTTT. Translation: CASGDRAWNQPQHF. The chain combines TRBV6-5 with TRBJ1-5; TRBD1 matches 9 bases. The CDR3 has 14 amino acids. J gave up 4 bases and V 8 bases, and 6 bases lay outside the gene matches. Germline assignment: CDR1 MNHEY and CDR2 SVGAGI.

Written as DNA, the CDR3 is TGTGCCAGCTCACCAGGGGACCCTTCTAGCGAGCAGTACTTC. Translating it yields CASSPGDPSSEQYF. The rearrangement uses TRBV18 and TRBJ2-7; perhaps D is TRBD1 or TRBD2 (5 bases each). Trimming removed 2 bases from V and 6 bases from J, with 14 bases in between. CDR3 length: 14 amino acids. CDR1 KGHSH and CDR2 LQKENI come from the germline V gene.

The chain couples TRBV19 to TRBJ1-5; tentative D call: TRBD1 (6 bases). Per germline, CDR1 LNHDA and CDR2 SQIVND (reference sequence). This CDR3 region has 13 residues. V was trimmed by 10 bases and J by 5 bases, leaving 15 bases between them. The CDR3, as DNA: TGTGCCACCACGGACAGTTTGTATCAGCCCCAGCATTTT. Its translation: CATTDSLYQPQHF.

The CDR3 nucleotides are TGCGCCAGCAGCTTCGTAGGGGGGGACACTGAAGCTTTCTTT. This gives the protein CASSFVGGDTEAFF. This chain links TRBV5-1 with TRBJ1-1; D is perhaps TRBD1 (6 bases). Germline V gene sequence: CDR1 SGHRS, CDR2 YFSETQ. CDR3 length: 14 residues. V was clipped by 2 bases and J by 3 bases, with 11 bases between them.

The V call is TRBV13, the J call TRBJ2-1, with unresolved D. Germline V gives CDR1 PRHDT, CDR2 FYEKMQ (reference sequence). This CDR3 comprises 15 residues. Trimming stripped 5 bases from V and 8 bases from J, with 19 bases between. The CDR3 coding sequence is TGTGCCAGCAGCGGGTCCCCCACACCCGACCATGAGCAGTTCTTC. It yields the protein CASSGSPTPDHEQFF.

The chain links TRBV5-1 to TRBJ2-3; 9 bases are shared with TRBD1. Germline CDR1 SGHRS, CDR2 YFSETQ. The CDR3 extends over 14 amino acids. The junction had 8 bases not matched to a gene; V was cut back by 7 bases and J by 5 bases. The CDR3 region is CASWPGQGGDTQYF. Written as DNA, the CDR3 is TGCGCCAGCTGGCCGGGACAGGGAGGAGATACGCAGTATTTT. The full variable domain, its missing parts supplied by reference TRBV5-1 and TRBJ2-3, is KAGVTQTPRYLIKTRGQQVTLSCSPISGHRSVSWYQQTPGQGLQFLFEYFSETQRNKGNFPGRFSGRQFSNSRSEMNVSTLELGDSALYLCASWPGQGGDTQYFGPGTRLTVL.

In its sample, this clone was seen a few times. The sample contains more than one DNA sequence encoding this CDR3. The gene calls are TRBV4-1 and TRBJ2-7, with D possibly being TRBD1 (6 bases). There are 13 residues in the CDR3. V was trimmed by 0 bases and J by 6 bases, leaving 9 bases between them. Germline V CDR1 and CDR2: MGHRA, YSYEKL. In nucleotides, the CDR3 is TGCGCCAGCAGCCAAGACAGGGGTCTCGAGCAGTACTTC. Its protein is CASSQDRGLEQYF.